Presented here are 3 T cell receptor beta chains from one specimen sequenced in a study of somatic mutations in cytotoxic T cells in rheumatoid arthritis. Generated by immunoSEQ multiplex PCR, the TCRdb table keeps only in-frame clones and is missing some. This sample has about 5,000 clones; roughly 82% occur once, and the top ten carry more than 40%. The source material was CD8+ T cells sorted from blood. These receptors all stem from a woman aged 50 to 60 with rheumatoid arthritis.

The chain couples TRBV25-1 to TRBJ2-3; tentative D call: TRBD2 (6 bases). Trimming removed 4 bases from V and 2 bases from J, with 16 bases in between. Looked up from germline, CDR1 is MGHDK and CDR2 is SYGVNS. The CDR3 runs 16 residues. The CDR3 sequence: CASSGDRDWFTDTQYF. DNA of the CDR3: TGTGCCAGCAGTGGTGACCGGGACTGGTTCACAGATACGCAGTATTTT.

The chain uses TRBV19 and TRBJ2-3; D gene uncertain. Germline loops: CDR1 LNHDA, CDR2 SQIVND (reference sequence). Trimming cost V 7 bases and J 4 bases, with 6 bases left between them. The CDR3 consists of 11 residues. CDR3 sequence (DNA): TGTGCCAGTACCTCCCCAGATACGCAGTATTTT. It yields the protein CASTSPDTQYF.

This clone was seen a handful of times. This chain joins TRBV7-6 and TRBJ2-1; D not certain. The CDR3 is made up of 14 amino acids. V was trimmed by 1 base and J by 6 bases, leaving 10 bases between them. The germline gives CDR1 SGHVS, CDR2 FNYEAQ. The CDR3 spells CASSLDSSSNEQFF. The DNA for the CDR3 is TGTGCCAGCAGCTTAGATTCTAGTTCCAATGAGCAGTTCTTC.